Listed here is a single T cell receptor (beta chain). This entry comes from a study of T cells in Graves' hyperthyroidism and ophthalmopathy. The source material, RNA transcripts, was used to amplify TCR beta CDR3 regions. Using the HTBI primer set, a first-round RT-PCR was run on the TCR CDR3. TCRdb reanalysed the multiplex PCR reads using MiXCR and keeps one entry per CDR3 protein. The repertoire consists of about 640,000 distinct CDR3 sequences, with 45% occurring once and the leading ten covering more than 7%. The CDR3 has 12 amino acids. Germline loops: CDR1 SQVTM, CDR2 ANQGSEA. V was shortened by 5 bases and J by 12 bases, with 17 bases between the two germline ends. The diagnostic basis comprised clinical symptoms, serum thyroxine and TRAb, thyroid ultrasound and orbital computed tomography.

This TCR was recovered from an adult man with Graves' disease, either hyperthyroidism or ophthalmopathy (not recorded which). V usage is TRBV29-1 and J usage is TRBJ1-5; D may be TRBD1 (6 bases). The material sequenced was peripheral blood or thyroid tissue (not recorded which). The CDR3: CSVQGMGRIQHF. The CDR3 DNA is TGCAGCGTTCAGGGGATGGGGCGTATCCAGCATTTT.